This entry lists 8 T cell receptor beta chains sequenced from one sample in a study of molecular identifiers for immune sequencing clone quantification. TCRdb recomputed calls from the PCR reads with MiXCR, one row per CDR3 protein. The table shows about 640,000 distinct CDR3 sequences, with around 20% occurring only once. The specimen sequenced was naive CD8+ T cells from blood, with Jurkat cell RNA spiked in. Subset here: FACS-sorted CD8+CD4-CCR7+CD45RA+ naive T cells. The receptors here all came from a human donor in good health. Some libraries in this study had Jurkat cell RNA spiked in.

The sample holds a few counts of this clonotype. This chain joins TRBV12-3 or TRBV12-4 and TRBJ1-1, with TRBD1 as a possible D gene (6 bases). The CDR3 is 14 residues long. Deletions cut 11 bases from V and 7 bases from J, with 23 bases between. CDR3 sequence: CAVGGRGREDEAFF. The CDR3 nucleotides are TGTGCCGTAGGGGGACGGGGGCGGGAGGATGAAGCTTTCTTT.

This clonotype was observed a handful of times. A much larger clonotype is one base distant, so this may be a read error. This sequence joins TRBV11-2 and TRBJ2-3, with a tentative D call TRBD1 (6 bases). Germline V lookup: CDR1 SGHAT, CDR2 FQNNGV. V lost 7 bases to trimming and J lost 7 bases, with 18 bases between them. There are 14 residues in the CDR3. CDR3 DNA: TGTGCCAGCAACCTTCGGACAGTAACATATACGCAGTATTTT. Translating it yields CASNLRTVTYTQYF.

For this clonotype: One end of the junction varies from germline; a read error may be responsible. The chain couples TRBV3-1 to TRBJ1-3; no firm D call. The CDR3 covers 15 residues. Germline CDR1 and CDR2: LGHDT and YNNKEL (reference sequence). CDR3 region: CASGQDSSSGNTIYF. DNA for the CDR3: TGTGCCAGCGGCCAAGATTCGAGCTCTGGAAACACCATATATTTT.

This clonotype was counted many times. This chain uses TRBV6-2 or TRBV6-3 with TRBJ2-3; 8 bases agree with TRBD2. The CDR3 totals 18 residues. Losses at the gene ends were 0 bases for V and 2 bases for J; bases not matched to a gene: 10. Germline lookup yields CDR1 MNHEY and CDR2 SVGEGT. This CDR3 is CASSYSAERGYYTDTQYF. The CDR3 DNA sequence: TGTGCCAGCAGTTACTCCGCTGAGCGGGGGTACTACACAGATACGCAGTATTTT.

Concerning this clonotype itself: A read error is possible here, since a much larger clone lies one base away. The chain recombines TRBV30 with TRBJ2-5; no reliable D call. Germline V gene sequence: CDR1 GTSNPN, CDR2 SVGIG (reference sequence). The CDR3 extends over 13 amino acids. The chain's CDR3 is CAWSFVFQEAQYF. DNA for the CDR3: TGTGCCTGGAGTTTCGTTTTCCAAGAGGCCCAGTACTTC.

Notes on this clonotype: It is likely a read error: a sequence one base away is far more abundant. The chain recombines TRBV4-3 with TRBJ2-7; D unresolved. Germline V CDR1 and CDR2: LGHNA, YSLEER. The CDR3 consists of 13 residues. CDR3 residues: CTSSQARSYEQYF. DNA for the CDR3: TGCACCAGCAGCCAAGCCCGGTCCTACGAGCAGTACTTC.

The V call is TRBV5-6, the J call TRBJ2-7, with TRBD2 as a possible D gene (5 bases). Germline loops: CDR1 SGHDT, CDR2 YYEEEE. The CDR3 sequence is 14 residues long. Trimming took off 4 bases at V and 3 bases at J, with 14 bases between the two ends. DNA for the CDR3: TGTGCCAGCAGCGCGGGCCACCCCTACTACGAGCAGTACTTC. It encodes CASSAGHPYYEQYF.

This clonotype was observed many times. The V call is TRBV7-2, the J call TRBJ2-3, with TRBD2 identical over 9 bases. The germline V gene has CDR1 SGHTA and CDR2 FQGNSA. CDR3 length: 15 amino acids. J was trimmed by 0 bases and V by 4 bases; bases with no gene match: 2. The CDR3 nucleotides are TGTGCCAGCAGCTCTCTAGCGGGGAGCACAGATACGCAGTATTTT. It encodes CASSSLAGSTDTQYF.